The T cell receptor beta chain described here comes from a study of beta chain features in type 1 diabetes. Findings and caveats of the study: When Type 1 diabetes patients were examined, their TCRB CDR3s proved moderately but significantly shorter in all four CD4+ subsets. In type 1 diabetes patients, VDJ junctions had fewer insertions; deletions at these junctions were more frequent. The naive, central memory and Treg TCRB repertoires showed an apparent similarity that was greater among patients than among healthy donors.

The entirety of the isolated RNA underwent reverse transcription, so expressed TCRB transcripts were sequenced. The repertoire was sequenced with immunoSEQ multiplex PCR; TCRdb's copy has only in-frame clones and lacks some. The data contain 300,000 to 450,000 clones, 9.5% to 10% of them seen just once; the ten biggest clones take up about 0.6%. V lost 4 bases to trimming and J lost 4 bases; unmatched junction nucleotides: 4. Germline V gene lookup returns CDR1 SNHLY and CDR2 FYNNEI. The CDR3 has 14 residues. The table lists this clone with a few counts. Its matching antigen is unknown. The same CDR3 can be traced to other DNA sequences in this sample.

Sequenced: central memory CD4+ T cells from blood. The receptor was isolated from a man aged 30 to 39 with type 1 diabetes. The chain carries TRBV2 and TRBJ1-5, with 7 bases identical to TRBD1. The CDR3 sequence: CASSGDSFNQPQHF. In DNA, the CDR3 is TGTGCCAGCAGTGGGGACAGCTTTAATCAGCCCCAGCATTTT.